These 13 T cell receptor beta chains came from one sample sequenced in a study of shared clonotypes between healthy human individuals. Profiling relied on immunoSEQ multiplex PCR, and the TCRdb table lists in-frame clones only, not all of them. Here the sample spans millions of clones, about 92% being singletons. The naive CD8 subset, CD45RO-negative cells positively selected for CCR7, excluded terminally differentiated effector memory CD45RA+ cells. Sequenced material: naive CD8+ T cells from PBMCs. Receptor source: a man aged 18 to 29 in good health. Some clones in this sample may be carry-over from other donors' samples.

V is TRBV28 and J is TRBJ2-3, with 11 bases matching TRBD2. Germline CDR1 and CDR2: MDHEN and SYDVKM. V lost 4 bases to trimming and J lost 5 bases; unmatched junction nucleotides: 8. This CDR3 is built from 16 residues. CDR3 loop: CASSSLLAGVGDTQYF. The CDR3 DNA reads TGTGCCAGCAGTTCTCTACTAGCGGGAGTTGGAGATACGCAGTATTTT.

This chain uses TRBV29-1 with TRBJ1-1; unclear D gene. The CDR3 consists of 12 residues. The germline V and J ends were trimmed by 4 bases and 5 bases, with 11 bases remaining between them. Germline V CDR1 and CDR2: SQVTM, ANQGSEA. Written as DNA, the CDR3 is TGCAGCGTTGGGAGTGGGTGGACTGAAGCTTTCTTT. It specifies CSVGSGWTEAFF.

This rearrangement joins TRBV4-3 to TRBJ2-1, with 9 bases identical to TRBD2. The CDR3 extends over 17 amino acids. CDR1 is LGHNA, CDR2 YSLEER, per germline. V gave up 1 base and J gave up 0 bases; unmatched junction bases: 4. Written as DNA, the CDR3 is TGCGCCAGCAGCCAAGGGCCTAGCGGGAACTCCTACAATGAGCAGTTCTTC. As protein: CASSQGPSGNSYNEQFF.

CDR3 in amino acids: CASSWGGGNSYEQYF. In DNA form, the CDR3 reads TGTGCCAGCAGTTGGGGGGGAGGGAACTCCTACGAGCAGTACTTC. The chain recombines TRBV27 with TRBJ2-7, with TRBD2 matching 7 bases. Germline V CDR1 and CDR2: MNHEY, SMNVEV (reference sequence). Trimming at V came to 4 bases and at J to 0 bases, leaving 6 bases not matched to a gene. This CDR3 spans 15 amino acids.

J is TRBJ1-1 and V is TRBV7-9; unclear D gene. The V gene's germline CDR1 is SEHNR and CDR2 FQNEAQ (reference sequence). V dropped 5 bases and J dropped 4 bases, with 14 bases sitting between them. This CDR3 region has 14 residues. The CDR3 bases are TGTGCCAGCAGCCGAAGTACGGTTAGCACTGAAGCTTTCTTT. Its translation is CASSRSTVSTEAFF. The full variable domain, with the rest looked up from reference TRBV7-9 and TRBJ1-1, is DTGVSQNPRHKITKRGQNVTFRCDPISEHNRLYWYRQTLGQGPEFLTYFQNEAQLEKSRLLSDRFSAERPKGSFSTLEIQRTEQGDSAMYLCASSRSTVSTEAFFGQGTRLTVV.

The V gene is TRBV27, the J gene TRBJ1-2, with 9 bases lining up with TRBD1. The CDR3 runs 17 residues. Germline V lookup: CDR1 MNHEY, CDR2 SMNVEV (reference sequence). The trim removed 2 bases at V and 4 bases at J, leaving 11 bases unmatched. CDR3 sequence reads: CASSLRTGDDPTYGYTF. The DNA of the CDR3 is TGTGCCAGCAGTTTAAGGACAGGGGATGACCCCACCTATGGCTACACCTTC.

The rearrangement uses TRBV28 and TRBJ2-2; D gene unclear. Germline CDR1 reads MDHEN; CDR2 reads SYDVKM. The CDR3 length is 17 residues. With 1 base removed from V and 0 bases from J, the gap between germline ends came to 12 bases. As DNA, the CDR3 is TGTGCCAGCAGTTTATATCTGGGCACCTCGAACACCGGGGAGCTGTTTTTT. Its protein is CASSLYLGTSNTGELFF.

The CDR3 region is CASSYGESSYEQYF. The CDR3 nucleotides read TGTGCCAGCAGTTACGGCGAGAGCTCCTACGAGCAGTACTTC. V is TRBV27 and J is TRBJ2-7; D gene ambiguous. V lost 4 bases, J lost 0 bases, and 10 bases lay in between. The CDR3 is 14 residues long. Germline CDR1 reads MNHEY; CDR2 reads SMNVEV (reference sequence).

This clone was counted a single time. The V call is TRBV27, the J call TRBJ2-1; 11 positions match TRBD2. The CDR3 contains 15 residues. CDR1 and CDR2 from the germline V gene are MNHEY and SMNVEV (reference sequence). Trimming at V came to 8 bases and at J to 3 bases, leaving 6 bases not matched to a gene. CDR3 amino acids: CASHLGTSGYNEQFF. The CDR3 nucleotides read TGTGCCAGCCATCTGGGGACTAGCGGCTACAATGAGCAGTTCTTC.

The V gene is TRBV28, the J gene TRBJ2-4; TRBD1 or TRBD2 may be the D gene (5 bases each). With 10 bases removed from V and 1 base from J, the gap between germline ends came to 26 bases. CDR3 length: 18 residues. Per germline, CDR1 MDHEN and CDR2 SYDVKM. CDR3 sequence: CATKTPGDRGVAKNIQYF. CDR3 DNA: TGTGCCACCAAAACGCCCGGGGATAGAGGGGTGGCCAAAAACATTCAGTACTTC.

This chain uses TRBV7-2 with TRBJ2-7; D gene unclear. The CDR3 totals 11 residues. From germline, CDR1 is SGHTA and CDR2 FQGNSA. Between the trimmed V and J ends, which lost 5 bases and 3 bases, there was a span of 5 bases. As DNA, the CDR3 is TGTGCCAGCAGCCCCTACTACGAGCAGTACTTC. Amino acids: CASSPYYEQYF.

The J gene is TRBJ1-1, the V gene TRBV7-9; D is unclear. This CDR3 has 14 amino acids. Trimming cost V 3 bases and J 0 bases, with 8 bases left between them. The germline gives CDR1 SEHNR, CDR2 FQNEAQ (reference sequence). CDR3 nucleotides: TGTGCCAGCAGCTTCGTCGGATTGAACACTGAAGCTTTCTTT. Translation: CASSFVGLNTEAFF.

V is TRBV4-2 and J is TRBJ2-7, with D possibly TRBD2 on 5 matching bases. This CDR3 comprises 15 residues. CDR1 and CDR2 from the germline V gene are LGHNA and YNFKEQ. Trimming took 0 bases from V and 4 from J, leaving 13 bases between them. CDR3 nucleotide sequence: TGTGCCAGCAGCCAAGAACTAAGCGGACCGTACGAGCAGTACTTC. It yields the protein CASSQELSGPYEQYF.